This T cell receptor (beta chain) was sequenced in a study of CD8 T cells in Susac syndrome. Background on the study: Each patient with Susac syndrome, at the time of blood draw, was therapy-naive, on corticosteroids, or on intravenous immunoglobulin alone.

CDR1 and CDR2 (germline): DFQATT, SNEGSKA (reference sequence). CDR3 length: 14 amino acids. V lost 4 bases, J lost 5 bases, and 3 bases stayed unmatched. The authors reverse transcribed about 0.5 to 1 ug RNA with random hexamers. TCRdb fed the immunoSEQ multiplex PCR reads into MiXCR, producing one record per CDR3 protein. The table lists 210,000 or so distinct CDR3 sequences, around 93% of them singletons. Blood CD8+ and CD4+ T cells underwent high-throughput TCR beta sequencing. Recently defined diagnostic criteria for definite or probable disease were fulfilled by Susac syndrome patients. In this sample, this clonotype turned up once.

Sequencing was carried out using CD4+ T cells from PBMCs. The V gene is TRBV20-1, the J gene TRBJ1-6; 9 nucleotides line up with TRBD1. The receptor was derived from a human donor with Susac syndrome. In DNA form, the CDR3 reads TGCAGTGCTAAGACAGGGGGAAATAATTCACCCCTCCACTTT. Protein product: CSAKTGGNNSPLHF.